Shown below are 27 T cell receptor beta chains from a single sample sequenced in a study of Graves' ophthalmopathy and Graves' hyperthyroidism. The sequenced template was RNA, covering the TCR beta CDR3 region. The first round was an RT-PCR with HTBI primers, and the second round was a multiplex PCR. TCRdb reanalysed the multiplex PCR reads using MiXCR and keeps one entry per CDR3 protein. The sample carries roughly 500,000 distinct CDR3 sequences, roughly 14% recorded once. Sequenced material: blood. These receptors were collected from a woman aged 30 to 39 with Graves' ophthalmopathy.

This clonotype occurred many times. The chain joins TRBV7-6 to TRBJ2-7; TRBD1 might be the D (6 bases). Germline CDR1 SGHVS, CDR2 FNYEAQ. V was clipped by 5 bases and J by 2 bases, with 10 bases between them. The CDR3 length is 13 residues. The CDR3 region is CASSPGEPYEQYF. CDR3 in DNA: TGTGCCAGCAGCCCAGGGGAACCCTACGAGCAGTACTTC.

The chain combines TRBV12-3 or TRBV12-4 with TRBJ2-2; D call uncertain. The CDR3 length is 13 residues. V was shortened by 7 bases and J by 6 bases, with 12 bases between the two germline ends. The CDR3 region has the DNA TGTGCCAGCACCCCCTGGGCCCCCGGGGAGCTGTTTTTT. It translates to CASTPWAPGELFF.

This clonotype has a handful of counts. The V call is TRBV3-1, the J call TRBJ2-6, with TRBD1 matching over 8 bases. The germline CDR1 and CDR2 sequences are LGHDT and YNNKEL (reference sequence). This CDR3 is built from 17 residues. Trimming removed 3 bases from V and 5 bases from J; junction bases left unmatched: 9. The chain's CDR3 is CASSQRAGGVWANVLTF. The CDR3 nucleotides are TGTGCCAGCAGCCAGAGGGCAGGGGGCGTCTGGGCCAACGTCCTGACTTTC.

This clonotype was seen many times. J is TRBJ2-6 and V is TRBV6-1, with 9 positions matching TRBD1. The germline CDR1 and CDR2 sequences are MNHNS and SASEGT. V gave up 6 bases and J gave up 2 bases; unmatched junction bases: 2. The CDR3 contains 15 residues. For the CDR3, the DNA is TGTGCCAGCAGGGACAGGGGTGCTGGGGCCAACGTCCTGACTTTC. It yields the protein CASRDRGAGANVLTF.

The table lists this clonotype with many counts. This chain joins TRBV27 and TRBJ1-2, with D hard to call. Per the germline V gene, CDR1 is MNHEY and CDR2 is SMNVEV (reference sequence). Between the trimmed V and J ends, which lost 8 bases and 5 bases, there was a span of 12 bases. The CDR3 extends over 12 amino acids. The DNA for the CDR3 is TGTGCCAGCGGACCGGCGGGGTATGGCTACACCTTC. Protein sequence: CASGPAGYGYTF.

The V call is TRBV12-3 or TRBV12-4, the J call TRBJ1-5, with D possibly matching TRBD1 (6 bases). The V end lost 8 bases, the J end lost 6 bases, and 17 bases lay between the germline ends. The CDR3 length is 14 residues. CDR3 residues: CASSLGGFGQPQHF. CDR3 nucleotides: TGTGCCAGCTCCCTAGGGGGTTTTGGTCAGCCCCAGCATTTT.

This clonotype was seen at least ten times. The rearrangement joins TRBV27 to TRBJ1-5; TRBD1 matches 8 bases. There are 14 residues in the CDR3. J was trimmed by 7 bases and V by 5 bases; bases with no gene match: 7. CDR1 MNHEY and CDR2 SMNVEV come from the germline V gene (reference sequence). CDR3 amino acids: CASSIGQGEQPQHF. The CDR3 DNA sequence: TGTGCCAGCAGTATCGGACAGGGTGAGCAGCCCCAGCATTTT.

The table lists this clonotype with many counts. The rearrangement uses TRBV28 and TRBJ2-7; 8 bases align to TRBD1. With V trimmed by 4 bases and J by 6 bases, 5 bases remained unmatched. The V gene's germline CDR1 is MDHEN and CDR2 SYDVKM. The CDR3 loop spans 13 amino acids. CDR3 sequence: CASSWAGGSEQYF. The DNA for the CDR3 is TGTGCCAGCAGTTGGGCAGGGGGCTCCGAGCAGTACTTC.

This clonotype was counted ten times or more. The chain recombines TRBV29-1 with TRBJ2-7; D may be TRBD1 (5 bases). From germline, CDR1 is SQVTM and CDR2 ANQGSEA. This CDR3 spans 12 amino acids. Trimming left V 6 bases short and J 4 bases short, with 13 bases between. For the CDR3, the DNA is TGCAGCGTGAAAAGTGACAGTTACGAGCAGTACTTC. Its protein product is CSVKSDSYEQYF.

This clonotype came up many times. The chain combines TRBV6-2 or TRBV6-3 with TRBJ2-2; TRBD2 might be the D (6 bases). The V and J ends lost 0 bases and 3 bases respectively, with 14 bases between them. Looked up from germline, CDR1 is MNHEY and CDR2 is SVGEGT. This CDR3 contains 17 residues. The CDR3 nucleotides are TGTGCCAGCAGTTACTCGATCTTTTCTAGCGACACCGGGGAGCTGTTTTTT. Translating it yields CASSYSIFSSDTGELFF.

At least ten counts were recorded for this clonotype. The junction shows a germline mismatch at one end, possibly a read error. The DNA of the CDR3 is TGTGCCAGTAGTAACGACAGGGGGCTAAACACCGGGGAACTGTTTTTT. Translated, it gives CASSNDRGLNTGELFF. The V and J genes are TRBV19 and TRBJ2-2; the match to TRBD1 covers 10 bases. Germline CDR1 and CDR2: LNHDA and SQIVND (reference sequence). The CDR3 covers 16 residues. The full variable domain, with the rest looked up from reference TRBV19 and TRBJ2-2, is DGGITQSPKYLFRKEGQNVTLSCEQNLNHDAMYWYRQDPGQGLRLIYYSQIVNDFQKGDIAEGYSVSREKKESFPLTVTSAQKNPTAFYLCASSNDRGLNTGELFFGEGSRLTVL.

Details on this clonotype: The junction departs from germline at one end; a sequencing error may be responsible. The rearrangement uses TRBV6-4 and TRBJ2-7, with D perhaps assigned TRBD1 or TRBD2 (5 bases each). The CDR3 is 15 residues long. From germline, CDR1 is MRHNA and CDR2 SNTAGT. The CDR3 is CASSDTGTGGVEQYF. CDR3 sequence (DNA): TGTGCTAGCAGTGATACCGGTACAGGAGGAGTCGAGCAGTACTTC.

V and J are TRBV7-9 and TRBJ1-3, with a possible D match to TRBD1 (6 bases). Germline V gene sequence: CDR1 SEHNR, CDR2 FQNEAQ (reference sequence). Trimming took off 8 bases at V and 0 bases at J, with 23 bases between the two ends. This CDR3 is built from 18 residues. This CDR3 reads CASLGARTDLFSGNTIYF. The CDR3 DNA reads TGTGCCAGCCTAGGGGCTAGGACAGATCTCTTCTCTGGAAACACCATATATTTT.

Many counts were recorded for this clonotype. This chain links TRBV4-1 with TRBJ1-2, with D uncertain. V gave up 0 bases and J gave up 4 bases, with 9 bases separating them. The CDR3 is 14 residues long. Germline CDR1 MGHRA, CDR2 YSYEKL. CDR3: CASSQEEVGYGYTF. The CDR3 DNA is TGCGCCAGCAGCCAAGAGGAGGTCGGCTATGGCTACACCTTC.

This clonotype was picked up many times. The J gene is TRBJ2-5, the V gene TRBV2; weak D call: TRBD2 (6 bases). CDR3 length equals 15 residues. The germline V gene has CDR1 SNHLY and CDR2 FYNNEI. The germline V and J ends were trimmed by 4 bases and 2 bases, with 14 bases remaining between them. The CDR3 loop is CASSGIADEQETQYF. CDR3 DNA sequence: TGTGCCAGCAGTGGGATAGCGGATGAACAAGAGACCCAGTACTTC.

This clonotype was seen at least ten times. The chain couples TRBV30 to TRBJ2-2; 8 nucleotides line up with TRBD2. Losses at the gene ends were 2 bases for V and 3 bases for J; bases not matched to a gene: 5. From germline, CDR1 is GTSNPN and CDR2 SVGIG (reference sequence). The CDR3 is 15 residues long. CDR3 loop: CAWSFSGSDTGELFF. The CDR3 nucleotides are TGTGCCTGGAGTTTCAGCGGGAGTGACACCGGGGAGCTGTTTTTT.

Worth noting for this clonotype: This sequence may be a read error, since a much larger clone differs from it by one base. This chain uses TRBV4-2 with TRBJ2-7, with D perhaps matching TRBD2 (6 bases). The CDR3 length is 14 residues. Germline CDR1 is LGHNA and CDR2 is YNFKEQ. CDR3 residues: CACSQTGLRTEQYF. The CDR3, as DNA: TGTGCCTGCAGCCAAACGGGACTCAGGACCGAGCAGTACTTC.

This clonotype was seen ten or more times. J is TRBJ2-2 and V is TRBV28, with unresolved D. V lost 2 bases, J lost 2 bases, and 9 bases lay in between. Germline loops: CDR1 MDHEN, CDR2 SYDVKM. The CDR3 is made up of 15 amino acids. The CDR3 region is CASSLTGLNTGELFF. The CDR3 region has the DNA TGTGCCAGCAGTTTAACGGGCCTCAACACCGGGGAGCTGTTTTTT.

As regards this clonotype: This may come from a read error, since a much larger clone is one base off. CDR3 region: CASSKFRDRGRDEKFF. In DNA form, the CDR3 reads TGTGCCAGCAGTAAGTTCCGGGACAGGGGTAGGGATGAGAAGTTCTTC. The chain employs TRBV2 and TRBJ2-1, with 10 bases aligning to TRBD1. The germline V gene has CDR1 SNHLY and CDR2 FYNNEI. The CDR3 covers 16 residues. The full variable domain, completed using reference TRBV2 and TRBJ2-1, is EPEVTQTPSHQVTQMGQEVILRCVPISNHLYFYWYRQILGQKVEFLVSFYNNEISEKSEIFDDQFSVERPDGSNFTLKIRSTKLEDSAMYFCASSKFRDRGRDEKFFGPGTRLTVL.

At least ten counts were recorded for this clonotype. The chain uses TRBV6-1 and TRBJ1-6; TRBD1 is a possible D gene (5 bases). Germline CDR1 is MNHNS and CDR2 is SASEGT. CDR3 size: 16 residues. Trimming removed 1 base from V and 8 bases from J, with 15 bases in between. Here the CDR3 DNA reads TGTGCCAGCAGTGAAGATGAAGGGGCCGGGGATTCACCCCTCCACTTT. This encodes CASSEDEGAGDSPLHF.

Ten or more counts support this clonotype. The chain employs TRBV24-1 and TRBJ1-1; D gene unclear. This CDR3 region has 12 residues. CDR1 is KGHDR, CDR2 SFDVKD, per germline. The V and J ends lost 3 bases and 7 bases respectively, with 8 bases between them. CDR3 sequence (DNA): TGTGCCACCAGTGATGCGGGCCTTGAAGCTTTCTTT. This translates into CATSDAGLEAFF.

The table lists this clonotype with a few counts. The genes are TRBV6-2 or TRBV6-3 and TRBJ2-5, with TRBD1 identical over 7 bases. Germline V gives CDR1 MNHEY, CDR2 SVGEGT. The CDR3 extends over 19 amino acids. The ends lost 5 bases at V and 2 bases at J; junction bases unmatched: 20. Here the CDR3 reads CASSHFPAPGTAPQETQYF. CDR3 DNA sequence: TGTGCCAGCAGTCATTTCCCGGCACCCGGGACAGCTCCTCAAGAGACCCAGTACTTC.

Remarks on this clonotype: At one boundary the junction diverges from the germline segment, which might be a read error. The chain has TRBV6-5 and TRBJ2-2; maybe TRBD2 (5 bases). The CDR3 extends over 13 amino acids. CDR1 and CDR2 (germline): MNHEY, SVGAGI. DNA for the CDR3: TGTGCCAGCAGTTACTTCGGTACCGGGGATCTGTTTTTT. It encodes CASSYFGTGDLFF.

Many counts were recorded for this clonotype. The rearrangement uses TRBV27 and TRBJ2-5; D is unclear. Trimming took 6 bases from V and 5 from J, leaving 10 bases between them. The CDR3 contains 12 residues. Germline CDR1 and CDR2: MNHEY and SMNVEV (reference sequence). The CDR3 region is CASRDGWETQYF. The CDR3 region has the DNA TGTGCCAGCAGGGACGGTTGGGAGACCCAGTACTTC.

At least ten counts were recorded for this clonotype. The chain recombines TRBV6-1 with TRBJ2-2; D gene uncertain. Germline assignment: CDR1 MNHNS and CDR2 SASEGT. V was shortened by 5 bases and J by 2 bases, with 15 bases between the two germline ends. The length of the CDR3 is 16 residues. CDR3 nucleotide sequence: TGTGCCAGCAGTAATTTGGATCCTTCAAACACCGGGGAGCTGTTTTTT. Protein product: CASSNLDPSNTGELFF.

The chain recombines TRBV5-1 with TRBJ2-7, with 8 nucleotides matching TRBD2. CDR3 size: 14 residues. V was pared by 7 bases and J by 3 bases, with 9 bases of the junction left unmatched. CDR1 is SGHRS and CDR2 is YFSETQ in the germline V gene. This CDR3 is CASRAGEFGYEQYF. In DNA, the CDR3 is TGCGCCAGCCGAGCGGGGGAGTTTGGCTACGAGCAGTACTTC.

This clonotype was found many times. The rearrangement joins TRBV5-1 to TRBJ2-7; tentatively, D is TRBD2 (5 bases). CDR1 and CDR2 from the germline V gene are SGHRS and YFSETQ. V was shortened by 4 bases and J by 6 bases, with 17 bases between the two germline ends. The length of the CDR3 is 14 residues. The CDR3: CASSPEGRYSEQYF. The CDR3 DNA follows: TGCGCCAGCAGCCCAGAGGGAAGATACTCCGAGCAGTACTTC.